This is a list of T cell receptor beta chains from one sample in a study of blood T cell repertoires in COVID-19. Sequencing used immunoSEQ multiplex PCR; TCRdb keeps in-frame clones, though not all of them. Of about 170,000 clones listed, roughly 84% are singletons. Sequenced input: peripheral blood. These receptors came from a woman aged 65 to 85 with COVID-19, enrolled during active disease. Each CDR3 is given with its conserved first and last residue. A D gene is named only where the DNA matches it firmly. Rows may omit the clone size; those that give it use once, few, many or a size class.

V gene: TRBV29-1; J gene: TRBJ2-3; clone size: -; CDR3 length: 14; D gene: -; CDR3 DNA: TGCAGCGTTGGGAAGGGGTCCTTATCGGATACGCAGTATTTT; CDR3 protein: CSVGKGSLSDTQYF
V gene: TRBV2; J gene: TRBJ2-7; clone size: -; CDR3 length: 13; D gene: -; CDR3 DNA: TGTGCCAGCACGGCTGGGGGCGGCTACGAGCAGTACTTC; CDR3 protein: CASTAGGGYEQYF
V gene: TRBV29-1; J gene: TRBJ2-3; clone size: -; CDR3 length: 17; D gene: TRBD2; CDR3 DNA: TGCAGCGTTGAAAGGCCTAGCGGGAGGATAAGCACAGATACGCAGTATTTT; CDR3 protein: CSVERPSGRISTDTQYF
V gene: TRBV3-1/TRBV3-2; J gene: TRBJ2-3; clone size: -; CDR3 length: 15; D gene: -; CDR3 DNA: TGTGCCAGCAGCCATCAGTCGGGAACCACAGATACGCAGTATTTT; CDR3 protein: CASSHQSGTTDTQYF
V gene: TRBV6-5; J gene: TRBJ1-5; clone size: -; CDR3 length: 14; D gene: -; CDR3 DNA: TGTGCCAGCAGCCGCAAGGGGGTGAATCAGCCCCAGCATTTT; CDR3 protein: CASSRKGVNQPQHF
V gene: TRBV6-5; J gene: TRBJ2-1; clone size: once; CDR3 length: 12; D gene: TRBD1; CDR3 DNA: TGTGCCAGCAGTAGACAGGGGTTTGAGCAGTTCTTC; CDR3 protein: CASSRQGFEQFF
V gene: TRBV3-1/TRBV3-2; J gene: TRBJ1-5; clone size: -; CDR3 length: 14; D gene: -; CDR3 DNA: TGTGCCAGCGGATTTGGGGGCAGCAATCAGCCCCAGCATTTT; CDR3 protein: CASGFGGSNQPQHF
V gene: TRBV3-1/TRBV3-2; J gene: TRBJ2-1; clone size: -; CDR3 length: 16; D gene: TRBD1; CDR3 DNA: TGTGCCAGCAGCCCTAGGACAGGAGCCTTTTACAATGAGCAGTTCTTC; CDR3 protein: CASSPRTGAFYNEQFF
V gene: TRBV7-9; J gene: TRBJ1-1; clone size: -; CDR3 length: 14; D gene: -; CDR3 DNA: TGTGCCAGCAGCTTGATCGGGTTAAGCACTGAAGCTTTCTTT; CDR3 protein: CASSLIGLSTEAFF
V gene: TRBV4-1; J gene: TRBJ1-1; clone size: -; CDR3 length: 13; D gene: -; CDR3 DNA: TGCGCCAGCAGCCAAGATGAGAAACAGAAAGCTTTCTTT; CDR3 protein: CASSQDEKQKAFF
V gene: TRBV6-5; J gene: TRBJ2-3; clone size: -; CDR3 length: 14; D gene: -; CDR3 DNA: TGTGCCAGCAGTATCAAACAGTTCACAGATACGCAGTATTTT; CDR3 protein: CASSIKQFTDTQYF
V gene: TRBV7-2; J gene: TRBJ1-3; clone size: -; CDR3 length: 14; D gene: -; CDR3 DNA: TGTGCCAGCCAGGTTCGGGGTGGAGGAAACACCATATATTTT; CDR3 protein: CASQVRGGGNTIYF
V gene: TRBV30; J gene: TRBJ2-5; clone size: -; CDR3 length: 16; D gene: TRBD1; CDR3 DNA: TGTGCCTGGACGTGGTACCGGGACAGTCCCAAAGAGACCCAGTACTTC; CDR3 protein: CAWTWYRDSPKETQYF
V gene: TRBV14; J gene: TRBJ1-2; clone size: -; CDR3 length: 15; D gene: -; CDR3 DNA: TGTGCCAGCAGCCAAGATGGGGCAACGATCTATGGCTACACCTTC; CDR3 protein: CASSQDGATIYGYTF
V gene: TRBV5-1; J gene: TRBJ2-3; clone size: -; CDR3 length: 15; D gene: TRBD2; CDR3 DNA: TGCGCCAGCAGCTTGGGGGTAGCGGGACCAGATACGCAGTATTTT; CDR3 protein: CASSLGVAGPDTQYF
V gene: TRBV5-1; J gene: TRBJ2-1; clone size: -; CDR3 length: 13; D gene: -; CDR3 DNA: TGCGCCAGCAGCCGGGACATATACAATGAGCAGTTCTTC; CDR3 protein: CASSRDIYNEQFF
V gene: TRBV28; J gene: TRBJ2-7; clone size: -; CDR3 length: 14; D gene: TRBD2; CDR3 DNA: TGTGCCAGCGAGGGGACTAGCGGGGTCCCCGAGCAGTACTTC; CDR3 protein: CASEGTSGVPEQYF
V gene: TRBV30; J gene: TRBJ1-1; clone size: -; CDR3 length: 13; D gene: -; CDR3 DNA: TGTGCCTGGAGTGTATCAGGGTACACTGAAGCTTTCTTT; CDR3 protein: CAWSVSGYTEAFF
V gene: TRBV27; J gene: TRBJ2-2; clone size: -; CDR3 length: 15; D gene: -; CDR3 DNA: TGTGCCAGCAGTTTATCACAGGTTTCGGGCGGGGAGCTGTTTTTT; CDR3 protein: CASSLSQVSGGELFF
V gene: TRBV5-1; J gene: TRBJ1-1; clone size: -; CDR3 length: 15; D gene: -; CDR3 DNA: TGCGCCAGCAGCCCAAGGAGGGCCGAAAACACTGAAGCTTTCTTT; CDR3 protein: CASSPRRAENTEAFF
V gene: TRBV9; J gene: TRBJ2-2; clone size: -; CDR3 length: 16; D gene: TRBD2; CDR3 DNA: TGTGCCAGCAGCGGTGGGGGGACTAGCCTTACCGGGGAGCTGTTTTTT; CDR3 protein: CASSGGGTSLTGELFF
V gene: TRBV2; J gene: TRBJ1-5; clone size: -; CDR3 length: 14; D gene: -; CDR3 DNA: TGTGCCAGCAGTGGATGGGAGGGGAATCAGCCCCAGCATTTT; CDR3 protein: CASSGWEGNQPQHF
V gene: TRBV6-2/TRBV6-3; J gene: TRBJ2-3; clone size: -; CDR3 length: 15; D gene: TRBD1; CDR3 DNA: TGTGCCAGCAGCCCGGGACAGGGGGTAACAGATACGCAGTATTTT; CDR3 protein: CASSPGQGVTDTQYF
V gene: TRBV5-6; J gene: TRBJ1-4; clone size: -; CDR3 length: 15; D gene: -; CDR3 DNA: TGTGCCAGCAGCTTGGGTGTGCGGGGTAATGAAAAACTGTTTTTT; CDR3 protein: CASSLGVRGNEKLFF
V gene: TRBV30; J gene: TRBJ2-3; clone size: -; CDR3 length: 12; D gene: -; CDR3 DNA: TGTGCCTGGAGTGACACCACAGATACGCAGTATTTT; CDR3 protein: CAWSDTTDTQYF
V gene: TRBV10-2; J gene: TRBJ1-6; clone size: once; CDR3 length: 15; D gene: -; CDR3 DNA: TGCGCCAGCAGTGCGAGCGCAGTGAAGAATTCACCCCTCCACTTT; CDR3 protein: CASSASAVKNSPLHF
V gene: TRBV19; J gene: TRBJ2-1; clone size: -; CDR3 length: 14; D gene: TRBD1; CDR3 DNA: TGTGCCAGTACCCGGGGACAGCCGGGCAATGAGCAGTTCTTC; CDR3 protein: CASTRGQPGNEQFF
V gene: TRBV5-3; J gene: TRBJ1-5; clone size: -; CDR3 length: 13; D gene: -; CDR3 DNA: TGTGCCAGAAGCTTGCGGGGAAATCAGCCCCAGCATTTT; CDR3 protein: CARSLRGNQPQHF
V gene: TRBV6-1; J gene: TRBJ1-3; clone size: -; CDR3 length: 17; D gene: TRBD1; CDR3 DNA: TGTGCCAGCAGTGAAGCTTGGATACAGGGGTCAGGAAACACCATATATTTT; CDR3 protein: CASSEAWIQGSGNTIYF
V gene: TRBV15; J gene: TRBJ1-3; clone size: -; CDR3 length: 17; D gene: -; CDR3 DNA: TGTGCCACCAGCAGAGATAGGGAGGCGCGATCTGGAAACACCATATATTTT; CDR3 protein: CATSRDREARSGNTIYF
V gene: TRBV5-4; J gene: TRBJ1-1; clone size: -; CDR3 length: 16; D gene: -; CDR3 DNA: TGTGCCAGCAGCTTGGATGGGGGGAGGATGAACACTGAAGCTTTCTTT; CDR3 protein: CASSLDGGRMNTEAFF
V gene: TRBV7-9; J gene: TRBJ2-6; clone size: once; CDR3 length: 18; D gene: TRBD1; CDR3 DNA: TGTGCCAGCAGCTTGACGGGACAGGGTTACTCTGGGGCCAACGTCCTGACTTTC; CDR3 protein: CASSLTGQGYSGANVLTF
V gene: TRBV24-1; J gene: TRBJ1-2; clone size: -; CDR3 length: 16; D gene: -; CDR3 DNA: TGTGCCACCAGTGATGACTCGGTTACAGGCTCCTATGGCTACACCTTC; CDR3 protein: CATSDDSVTGSYGYTF
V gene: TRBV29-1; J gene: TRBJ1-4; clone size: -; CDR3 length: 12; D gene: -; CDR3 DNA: TGCAGCGCCTTAGCCACTAATGAAAAACTGTTTTTT; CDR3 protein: CSALATNEKLFF
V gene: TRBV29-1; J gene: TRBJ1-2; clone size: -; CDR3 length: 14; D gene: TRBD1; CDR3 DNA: TGCAGCGCGGACGCCGGGACAGGGGATAATGGCTACACCTTC; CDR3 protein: CSADAGTGDNGYTF
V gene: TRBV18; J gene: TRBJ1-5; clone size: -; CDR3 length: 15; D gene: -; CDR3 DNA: TGTGCCAGCTCACCACAGACTGGGAGGAAGGAGCCCCAGCATTTT; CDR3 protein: CASSPQTGRKEPQHF
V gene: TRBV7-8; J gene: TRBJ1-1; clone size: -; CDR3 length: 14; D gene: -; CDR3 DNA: TGTGCCAGCAGCTTAGAAGGGGGGGTAACTGAAGCTTTCTTT; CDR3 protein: CASSLEGGVTEAFF
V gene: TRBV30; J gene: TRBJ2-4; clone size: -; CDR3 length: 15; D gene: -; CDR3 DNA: TGTGCCTGGAGTGCCTATACAGAACTCAAAAACATTCAGTACTTC; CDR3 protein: CAWSAYTELKNIQYF
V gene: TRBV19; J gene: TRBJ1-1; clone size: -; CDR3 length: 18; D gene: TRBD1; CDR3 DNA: TGTGCCAGTAGTGTCAGGAGGGCCGGGACAGGGCTGAACACTGAAGCTTTCTTT; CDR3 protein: CASSVRRAGTGLNTEAFF
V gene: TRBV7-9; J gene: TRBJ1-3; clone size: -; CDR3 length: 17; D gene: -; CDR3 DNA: TGTGCCAGCAGCTTAACCTCCGGGACACGGGGGGAAAACACCATATATTTT; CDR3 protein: CASSLTSGTRGENTIYF
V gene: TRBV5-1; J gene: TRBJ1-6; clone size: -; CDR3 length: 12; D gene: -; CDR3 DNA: TGCGCCAGCAGCTTGGACTATTCACCCCTCCACTTT; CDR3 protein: CASSLDYSPLHF
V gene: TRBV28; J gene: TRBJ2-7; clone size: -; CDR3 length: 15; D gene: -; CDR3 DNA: TGTGCCAGCAGTTTATTCGGGAGAGGGTCCTACGAGCAGTACTTC; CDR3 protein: CASSLFGRGSYEQYF
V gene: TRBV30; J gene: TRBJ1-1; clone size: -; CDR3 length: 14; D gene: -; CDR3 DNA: TGTGCCTGGAGTGTTCGGGGTGTGAACACTGAAGCTTTCTTT; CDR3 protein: CAWSVRGVNTEAFF
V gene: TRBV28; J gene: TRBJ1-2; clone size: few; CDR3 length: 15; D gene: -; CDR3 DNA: TGTGCCAGCAGTCTACCACAGAGAGCTAACTATGGCTACACCTTC; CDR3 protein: CASSLPQRANYGYTF
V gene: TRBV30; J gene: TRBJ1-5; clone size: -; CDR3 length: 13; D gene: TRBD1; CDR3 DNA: TGTGCCTGGAGTTGGGGGACAGGACAGCCCCAGCATTTT; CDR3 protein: CAWSWGTGQPQHF
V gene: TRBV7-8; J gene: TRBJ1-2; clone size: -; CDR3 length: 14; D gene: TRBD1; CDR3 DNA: TGTGCCAGCAACCCAGGGGGCGCGTTCTATGGCTACACCTTC; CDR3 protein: CASNPGGAFYGYTF
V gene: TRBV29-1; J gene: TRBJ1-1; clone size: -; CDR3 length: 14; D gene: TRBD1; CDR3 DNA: TGCAGCGTTCAAGGACAGGGGATGAGCACTGAAGCTTTCTTT; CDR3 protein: CSVQGQGMSTEAFF
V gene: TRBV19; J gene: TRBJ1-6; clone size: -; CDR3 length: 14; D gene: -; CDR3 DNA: TGTGCCAGTAGTATAGGGGGGGTGAGCTCACCCCTCCACTTT; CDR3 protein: CASSIGGVSSPLHF
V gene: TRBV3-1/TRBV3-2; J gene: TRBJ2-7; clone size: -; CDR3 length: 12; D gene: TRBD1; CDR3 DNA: TGTGCCAGCAGGGACAGGGGCCACGAGCAGTACTTC; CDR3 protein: CASRDRGHEQYF
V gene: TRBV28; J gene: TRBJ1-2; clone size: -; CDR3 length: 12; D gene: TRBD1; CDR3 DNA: TGTGTCAGCAGGACAGGGGAATATGGCTACACCTTC; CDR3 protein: CVSRTGEYGYTF
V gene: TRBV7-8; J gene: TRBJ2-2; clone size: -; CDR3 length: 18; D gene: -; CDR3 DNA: TGTGCCAGCAGCTTAGGCATATCCCAGGAATCGAACACCGGGGAGCTGTTTTTT; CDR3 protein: CASSLGISQESNTGELFF
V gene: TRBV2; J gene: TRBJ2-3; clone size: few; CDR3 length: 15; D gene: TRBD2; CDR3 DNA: TGTGCCAGCAGTGCGTCTAGCGGGGGCACAGATACGCAGTATTTT; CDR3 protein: CASSASSGGTDTQYF
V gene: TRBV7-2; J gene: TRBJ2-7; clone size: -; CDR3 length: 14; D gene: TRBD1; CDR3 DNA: TGTGCCAGCAGCTCCCGAAGGGGGCCCTACGAGCAGTACTTC; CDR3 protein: CASSSRRGPYEQYF
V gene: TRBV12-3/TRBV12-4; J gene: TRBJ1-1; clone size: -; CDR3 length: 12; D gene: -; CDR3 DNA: TGTGCCAGCAGCTCTGGTAGTCCTGAAGCTTTCTTT; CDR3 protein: CASSSGSPEAFF
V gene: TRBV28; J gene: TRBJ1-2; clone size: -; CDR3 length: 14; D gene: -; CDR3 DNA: TGTGCCAGCAGGAGAACGACCGGGGGCTATGGCTACACCTTC; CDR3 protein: CASRRTTGGYGYTF
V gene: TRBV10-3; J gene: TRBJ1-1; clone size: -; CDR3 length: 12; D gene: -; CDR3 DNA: TGTGCCATCAGTGGCGGGGGGTGGGAAGCTTTCTTT; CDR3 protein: CAISGGGWEAFF
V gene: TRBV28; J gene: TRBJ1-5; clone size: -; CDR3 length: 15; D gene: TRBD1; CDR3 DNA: TGTGCCAGCAGGGCACAGGGGAGGTTGGGTCAGCCCCAGCATTTT; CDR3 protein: CASRAQGRLGQPQHF